Each of the 2 T cell receptor beta chains below was sequenced from the same sample in a study of cytomegalovirus exposure and HLA in healthy donors. Primers included in the PCR were 60 Vbeta and 13 Jbeta primers. Using immunoSEQ multiplex PCR, the repertoire was profiled, and TCRdb retains in-frame clones only, with some absent. The sample includes 130,000 or so clones, 65% to 90% of them seen just once. Sequenced sample: PBMCs. Receptors originate from a man aged 25 to 45 in good health and CMV-seronegative.

The chain has TRBV2 and TRBJ1-6, with TRBD1 identical over 7 bases. Losses at the gene ends were 1 base for V and 7 bases for J; bases not matched to a gene: 4. Germline assignment: CDR1 SNHLY and CDR2 FYNNEI. This CDR3 is 15 amino acids long. As DNA, the CDR3 is TGTGCCAGCAGTGAAGTCAAGGGGGCGAATTCACCCCTCCACTTT. Its protein product is CASSEVKGANSPLHF.

The rearrangement joins TRBV4-3 to TRBJ2-5; tentative D call: TRBD1 (6 bases). The DNA end favors TRBJ2-7, so the J call may be wrong. The CDR3 covers 14 residues. Per the germline V gene, CDR1 is LGHNA and CDR2 is YSLEER. This chain's CDR3 is CASSQYLQGNEQYF. In DNA, the CDR3 is TGCGCCAGCAGCCAATACCTACAGGGTAACGAGCAGTACTTC.